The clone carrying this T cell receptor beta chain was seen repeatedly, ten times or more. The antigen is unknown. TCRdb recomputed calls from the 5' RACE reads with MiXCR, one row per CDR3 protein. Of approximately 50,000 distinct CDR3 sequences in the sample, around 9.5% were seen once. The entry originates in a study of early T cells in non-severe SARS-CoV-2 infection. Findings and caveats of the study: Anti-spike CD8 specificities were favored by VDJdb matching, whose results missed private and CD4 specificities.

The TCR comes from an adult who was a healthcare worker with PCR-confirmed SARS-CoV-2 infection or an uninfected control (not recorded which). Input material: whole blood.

The CDR3 DNA is TGTGCCAGCAGCTTCGACAGGGGGTTAAAAGATACGCAGTATTTT. Its translation: CASSFDRGLKDTQYF. The chain recombines TRBV7-3 with TRBJ2-3; 9 positions agree with TRBD1. This CDR3 comprises 15 residues. Trimming took 3 bases from V and 5 from J; bases not matched to a gene: 6. Germline loops: CDR1 SGHTA, CDR2 FQGTGA.